A selection of T cell receptor beta chains follows, all from one sample in a study of CD8 T cells in Susac syndrome. TCRdb reanalysed the immunoSEQ multiplex PCR reads using MiXCR and keeps one entry per CDR3 protein. The sample gives some 80,000 distinct CDR3 sequences, 94% of which show up once; 0.26% is in the top ten. The sequenced sample consisted of CD8+ T cells from PBMCs. All receptors come from a human donor in good health. The CDR3 runs from the conserved cysteine through the conserved F or W.

J gene: TRBJ2-5; V gene: TRBV5-1; CDR3 protein: CASSPDTAKETQYF
J gene: TRBJ2-7; V gene: TRBV13; CDR3 protein: CASSLGQIGYEQYF
J gene: TRBJ2-5; V gene: TRBV7-2; CDR3 protein: CASSSNQPATQYF
J gene: TRBJ1-5; V gene: TRBV6-2/TRBV6-3; CDR3 protein: CASSSTGIPNQPQHF
J gene: TRBJ1-2; V gene: TRBV27; CDR3 protein: CATGQTYGYTF
J gene: TRBJ1-5; V gene: TRBV28; CDR3 protein: CASSLWGDQPQHF
J gene: TRBJ2-5; V gene: TRBV29-1; CDR3 protein: CSVVPSGRGETQYF
J gene: TRBJ2-1; V gene: TRBV30; CDR3 protein: CAYLGQGPSNEQFF
J gene: TRBJ1-2; V gene: TRBV10-3; CDR3 protein: CAISDTSGVGYGYTF
J gene: TRBJ1-1; V gene: TRBV7-8; CDR3 protein: CASSPGDTVEAFF
J gene: TRBJ2-3; V gene: TRBV5-6; CDR3 protein: CASKTQGTSTDTQYF
J gene: TRBJ2-6; V gene: TRBV27; CDR3 protein: CASSSDGVSGANVLTF
J gene: TRBJ1-1; V gene: TRBV25-1; CDR3 protein: CASSTGVTYTEAFF
J gene: TRBJ2-5; V gene: TRBV6-5; CDR3 protein: CASSYGGGLKTQYF
J gene: TRBJ2-7; V gene: TRBV6-6; CDR3 protein: CASTQRGGPSSYEQYF
J gene: TRBJ1-2; V gene: TRBV27; CDR3 protein: CASSLTGIRGYTF
J gene: TRBJ2-1; V gene: TRBV20-1; CDR3 protein: CSARAIFGNSYNEQFF
J gene: TRBJ2-1; V gene: TRBV6-2/TRBV6-3; CDR3 protein: CASSYSFREQFF
J gene: TRBJ2-5; V gene: TRBV7-9; CDR3 protein: CASSNQGTGGETQYF